This is a list of T cell receptor beta chains from one sample in a study of cytomegalovirus exposure and HLA in healthy donors. Profiled with immunoSEQ multiplex PCR; TCRdb holds only in-frame clones, not every one. This sample yields 180,000 or so clones, of which roughly 86% are seen a single time; roughly 2.7% belongs to the top ten. Sequences were obtained from PBMCs. Receptor source: a man younger than 35 in good health and CMV-seropositive. CDR3s include the opening cysteine and the closing phenylalanine or tryptophan. A D gene is named only where the DNA matches it firmly. Expanded clones get a size class; other rows say once, few or many, or leave the size out.

>TRBJ2-2|-|14|-|TRBV7-9
CASSVTRNTGELFF
TGTGCCAGCAGTGTCACCAGGAACACCGGGGAGCTGTTTTTT
>TRBJ2-7|-|16|TRBD1|TRBV14
CASSLFAGTGWNEQYF
TGTGCCAGCAGCCTATTCGCCGGGACAGGGTGGAACGAGCAGTACTTC
>TRBJ2-3|-|16|-|TRBV23-1
CASSHRQVFLADTQYF
TGCGCCAGCAGTCACAGACAAGTCTTTCTCGCGGATACGCAGTATTTT
>TRBJ2-1|-|15|-|TRBV6-1
CASSEAGISYNEQFF
TGTGCCAGCAGCGAGGCGGGGATCTCCTACAATGAGCAGTTCTTC
>TRBJ2-1|once|15|TRBD1|TRBV6-1
CASNQQGASYNEQFF
TGTGCCAGCAATCAACAGGGGGCCTCCTACAATGAGCAGTTCTTC
>TRBJ2-7|-|14|-|TRBV9
CASSVELASYEQYF
TGTGCCAGCAGCGTAGAACTAGCCTCCTACGAGCAGTACTTC
>TRBJ2-1|-|13|TRBD1|TRBV2
CAGRGTGRNEQFF
TGTGCCGGAAGAGGGACAGGGCGAAATGAGCAGTTCTTC
>TRBJ2-7|-|13|TRBD2|TRBV5-6
CASSGTSGIEQYF
TGTGCCAGCAGCGGCACTAGCGGGATCGAGCAGTACTTC
>TRBJ1-2|-|15|TRBD1|TRBV25-1
CASSALTGGIDGYTF
TGTGCCAGCAGTGCCCTGACAGGGGGAATAGATGGCTACACCTTC
>TRBJ2-1|-|15|TRBD1|TRBV28
CASSLWTGRGNEQFF
TGTGCCAGCAGTCTATGGACAGGGCGAGGCAATGAGCAGTTCTTC
>TRBJ2-5|few|13|-|TRBV6-5
CASSYSGWETQYF
TGTGCCAGCAGTTACTCCGGGTGGGAGACCCAGTACTTC
>TRBJ1-1|-|12|-|TRBV28
CASSLQGTRAFF
TGTGCCAGCAGTCTACAGGGAACTCGGGCTTTCTTT
>TRBJ2-5|-|14|-|TRBV6-5
CASSAYEGVETQYF
TGTGCCAGCAGTGCCTACGAGGGTGTGGAGACCCAGTACTTC
>TRBJ2-7|-|16|-|TRBV4-3
CASSQAHPTQGYEQYF
TGCGCCAGCAGCCAAGCTCACCCCACCCAGGGTTACGAGCAGTACTTC
>TRBJ1-4|-|15|-|TRBV6-1
CASSERGMGREKLFF
TGTGCCAGCAGTGAACGGGGTATGGGGAGGGAAAAACTGTTTTTT
>TRBJ2-7|-|16|TRBD2|TRBV9
CASSVASSGSYGEQYF
TGTGCCAGCAGCGTAGCATCTAGCGGGAGTTATGGCGAGCAGTACTTC
>TRBJ2-7|-|15|TRBD1|TRBV29-1
CSVGGTGTVRWEQYF
TGCAGCGTTGGTGGGACAGGTACAGTACGATGGGAGCAGTACTTC
>TRBJ2-5|-|13|TRBD1|TRBV5-4
CASSLAGGETQYF
TGTGCCAGCAGCTTGGCAGGGGGAGAGACCCAGTACTTC
>TRBJ2-7|-|16|TRBD2|TRBV10-3
CAISGTSGGASYEQYF
TGTGCCATCAGTGGGACTAGCGGGGGGGCATCCTACGAGCAGTACTTC
>TRBJ1-2|-|15|TRBD1|TRBV7-9
CASRTMGQPSGGYTF
TGTGCCAGCAGAACGATGGGACAGCCGAGTGGTGGCTACACCTTC
>TRBJ2-4|few|11|-|TRBV20-1
CSATAPDIQYF
TGCAGTGCTACCGCACCGGACATTCAGTACTTC
>TRBJ1-2|-|14|-|TRBV11-2
CASSPPGTLYGYTF
TGTGCCAGCAGCCCCCCCGGGACACTGTATGGCTACACCTTC
>TRBJ2-7|once|15|-|TRBV4-3
CASSQVRDGWREQYF
TGCGCCAGCAGCCAAGTTCGCGACGGGTGGAGAGAGCAGTACTTC
>TRBJ1-1|-|11|TRBD1|TRBV6-5
CATLQGAEAFF
TGTGCCACCTTACAGGGGGCTGAAGCTTTCTTT
>TRBJ2-5|-|15|-|TRBV5-8
CASSMGQRAQETQYF
TGTGCCAGCAGCATGGGACAGCGGGCGCAAGAGACCCAGTACTTC
>TRBJ2-7|-|12|-|TRBV6-5
CASTLGVNEQYF
TGTGCCAGCACCCTAGGCGTAAACGAGCAGTACTTC
>TRBJ2-5|-|16|TRBD2|TRBV4-3
CASSLRGLAGKETQYF
TGCGCCAGCAGCCTACGGGGACTAGCGGGGAAAGAGACCCAGTACTTC
>TRBJ2-1|-|14|-|TRBV9
CASSPSGPYNEQFF
TGTGCCAGCAGCCCCTCAGGTCCCTACAATGAGCAGTTCTTC
>TRBJ1-2|few|14|-|TRBV6-5
CASSYSTWSYGYTF
TGTGCCAGCAGTTACTCGACTTGGAGCTATGGCTACACCTTC
>TRBJ2-7|few|15|TRBD2|TRBV4-2
CASSHGTSGTYEQYF
TGTGCCAGCAGCCATGGGACTAGCGGAACCTACGAGCAGTACTTC
>TRBJ1-2|-|14|-|TRBV6-1
CASSGMDSNYGYTF
TGTGCCAGCAGTGGTATGGACAGCAACTATGGCTACACCTTC
>TRBJ1-1|-|13|-|TRBV10-3
CAINIDKSPEAFF
TGTGCCATCAACATCGACAAAAGCCCCGAAGCTTTCTTT
>TRBJ2-3|few|12|-|TRBV18
CASSRGPSGQYF
TGTGCCAGCTCAAGGGGCCCCTCGGGGCAGTATTTT
>TRBJ2-3|-|14|TRBD2|TRBV10-3
CAIGPSGATDTQYF
TGTGCCATCGGCCCTAGCGGGGCCACAGATACGCAGTATTTT
>TRBJ2-1|-|17|TRBD2|TRBV19
CASSTYQTSLRYNEQFF
TGTGCCAGTAGTACCTACCAGACTAGCCTCCGCTACAATGAGCAGTTCTTC
>TRBJ1-5|-|15|TRBD1|TRBV19
CASSGTGTGNQPQHF
TGTGCCAGTAGTGGTACTGGGACAGGCAATCAGCCCCAGCATTTT
>TRBJ1-2|-|18|-|TRBV15
CATSRVAGLALLDYGYTF
TGTGCCACCAGCAGAGTGGCAGGGTTGGCCCTATTGGACTATGGCTACACCTTC
>TRBJ2-3|-|15|-|TRBV10-3
CATGASAASTDTQYF
TGTGCCACAGGGGCTTCCGCGGCTAGCACAGATACGCAGTATTTT
>TRBJ1-5|-|15|TRBD1|TRBV4-2
CASSERQGANQPQHF
TGTGCCAGCAGTGAACGACAGGGGGCCAATCAGCCCCAGCATTTT
>TRBJ1-4|-|13|-|TRBV27
CAPTGGVTEKLFF
TGTGCCCCCACCGGGGGGGTAACTGAAAAACTGTTTTTT
>TRBJ2-3|-|15|-|TRBV6-5
CASQRREGGSDTQYF
TGTGCCAGCCAACGTAGGGAAGGGGGATCAGATACGCAGTATTTT